At least ten counts were recorded for the clone carrying this TCR beta chain. Its specificity is unknown. The library was built for alpha chains, so this beta chain is an off-target read and its size means little. This sample was taken from a study of spatial heterogeneity in lung cancer. Background on the study: Counts of TCR transcripts in tumor regions correlated strongly with a T cell module score (derived from matched bulk RNA-seq).

MiXCR, run by TCRdb on the 5' RACE reads, gives a single entry per CDR3 protein. In the table there are 9,000 to 13,000 distinct CDR3 sequences, 7.9% of which are singletons. The CDR3 contains 15 residues. CDR1 SGHRS and CDR2 YFSETQ come from the germline V gene. The trim removed 4 bases at V and 3 bases at J, leaving 5 bases unmatched. The time point: sample taken at primary tumor resection. Researchers sequenced whole RNA taken from tumor, nontumor lung or frozen PBMC without sorting. Regarding the study as a whole: Tracking of tumor mutation counts was seen in expanded intratumoral alpha and beta TCR counts. There was tracking of ubiquitous and regional nonsynonymous mutations by the respective counts of ubiquitous and regional expanded TCRs. Approximate estimated coverage of tumor T cells amounted to approximately 7.6% for alpha and 13% for beta chains.

The receptor was derived from a female donor with early-stage non-small cell lung cancer. The sequencing here drew on lung tumor tissue, taken at surgery. The V gene is TRBV5-1, the J gene TRBJ2-2, with 8 bases identical to TRBD1. The CDR3 DNA reads TGCGCCAGCAGCGTCAGGGGGCGAGACACCGGGGAGCTGTTTTTT. This sequence encodes CASSVRGRDTGELFF.